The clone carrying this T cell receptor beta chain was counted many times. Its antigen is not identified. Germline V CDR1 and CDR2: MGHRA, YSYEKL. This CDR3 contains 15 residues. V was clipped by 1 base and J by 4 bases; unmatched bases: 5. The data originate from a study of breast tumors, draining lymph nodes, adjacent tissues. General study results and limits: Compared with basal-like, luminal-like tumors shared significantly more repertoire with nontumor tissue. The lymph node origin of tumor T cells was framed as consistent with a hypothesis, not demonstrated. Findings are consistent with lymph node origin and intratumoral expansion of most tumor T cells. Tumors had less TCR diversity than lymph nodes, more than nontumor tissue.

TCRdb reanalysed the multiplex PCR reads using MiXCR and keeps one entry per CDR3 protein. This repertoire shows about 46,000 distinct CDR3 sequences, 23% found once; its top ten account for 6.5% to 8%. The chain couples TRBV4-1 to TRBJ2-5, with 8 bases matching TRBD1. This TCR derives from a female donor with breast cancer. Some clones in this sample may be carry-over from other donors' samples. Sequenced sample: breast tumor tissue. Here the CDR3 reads CASSQVSTGGETQYF. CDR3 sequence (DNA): TGCGCCAGCAGCCAAGTTAGCACAGGGGGAGAGACCCAGTACTTC.